The clone carrying this T cell receptor beta chain was observed a single time. The antigen remains unidentified. Germline V gives CDR1 LNHDA, CDR2 SQIVND (reference sequence). The CDR3 length is 14 residues. Trimming took 3 bases from V and 4 from J; bases not matched to a gene: 2. These data originate in a study of T cell repertoires in cytomegalovirus infection. In the study overall: Indications of both CMV infection and matching HLA type were provided by public TCR beta signatures.

Via MiXCR, TCRdb re-called the reads, giving one row per CDR3 protein. Of approximately 700,000 distinct CDR3 sequences in the sample, under 40% were seen once. Regarding the study as a whole: Identification of carriers of CMV plus the relevant HLA was performed using cumulative public TCR beta family frequency.

This rearrangement joins TRBV19 to TRBJ2-1; TRBD2 matches at 8 bases. The clonotype comes from a human donor in good health (CMV status not recorded). Some clones in this sample may be carry-over from other donors' samples. Input material: PBMCs. Written as DNA, the CDR3 is TGTGCCAGTAGTATCCGGGAGGGGTACAATGAGCAGTTCTTC. Protein product: CASSIREGYNEQFF.